These T cell receptor beta chains were read from a single sample in a study of cytomegalovirus exposure and HLA in healthy donors. Measured with immunoSEQ multiplex PCR; TCRdb has only the in-frame clones, and not every one. The top ten clones hold roughly 12% of a sample with around 120,000 clones, approximately 69% of them seen once. Source material: PBMCs. The receptors here all came from a woman in her fifties or sixties in good health and CMV-seropositive. CDR3s include the opening cysteine and the closing phenylalanine or tryptophan. The order of the fields is clone size, D gene, J gene, V gene, CDR3 protein, CDR3 DNA. D genes are given only for firm matches. The size field is filled for only some rows; it gives once, few, many or a size class.

- | - | TRBJ2-3 | TRBV4-3 | CASSSHSTDTQYF | TGCGCCAGCAGTTCACACAGCACAGATACGCAGTATTTT
once | TRBD1 | TRBJ1-5 | TRBV9 | CASSEQGANQPQHF | TGTGCCAGCAGCGAACAGGGGGCAAATCAGCCCCAGCATTTT
- | - | TRBJ2-7 | TRBV28 | CASSRPYEQYF | TGTGCCAGCAGTCGTCCCTACGAGCAGTACTTC
- | - | TRBJ2-1 | TRBV18 | CASSPSRNNEQFF | TGTGCCAGCTCACCCTCCAGAAACAATGAGCAGTTCTTC
- | - | TRBJ1-1 | TRBV7-8 | CASSFNELLNTEAFF | TGTGCCAGCAGCTTCAATGAGCTATTGAACACTGAAGCTTTCTTT
- | - | TRBJ2-7 | TRBV7-9 | CASSLSGTTGEQYF | TGTGCCAGCAGCCTCTCCGGGACAACCGGCGAGCAGTACTTC
few | TRBD2 | TRBJ2-3 | TRBV13 | CASSSQTSGLTDTQYF | TGTGCCAGCAGCTCACAGACTAGCGGACTCACAGATACGCAGTATTTT
- | TRBD2 | TRBJ2-1 | TRBV5-4 | CASSLGSSGKQFF | TGTGCCAGCAGCTTGGGAAGTAGCGGGAAGCAGTTCTTC
once | TRBD1 | TRBJ1-4 | TRBV2 | CASSVTGTGGPTNEKLFF | TGTGCCAGCAGCGTAACCGGGACAGGGGGACCAACTAATGAAAAACTGTTTTTT
- | - | TRBJ2-7 | TRBV28 | CASSSPGTYEQYF | TGTGCCAGCAGTTCTCCGGGAACCTACGAGCAGTACTTC
few | TRBD1 | TRBJ1-2 | TRBV10-3 | CAISGGQNYGYTF | TGTGCCATCAGTGGGGGACAGAACTATGGCTACACCTTC
- | - | TRBJ1-3 | TRBV25-1 | CASSEDEAGNTIYF | TGTGCCAGCAGTGAAGATGAGGCTGGAAACACCATATATTTT
- | TRBD1 | TRBJ2-7 | TRBV7-9 | CASSPRQGSFEQYF | TGTGCCAGCAGCCCACGACAGGGAAGTTTCGAGCAGTACTTC
- | TRBD2 | TRBJ2-7 | TRBV6-6 | CASRQPSGGASYEQYF | TGTGCCAGCAGGCAACCTAGCGGGGGGGCTTCCTACGAGCAGTACTTC
- | - | TRBJ2-1 | TRBV29-1 | CSVDSSGNEQFF | TGCAGCGTGGATTCCTCGGGCAATGAGCAGTTCTTC
- | - | TRBJ2-1 | TRBV7-9 | CASSRLLTNEQFF | TGTGCCAGCAGCCGCTTACTCACCAATGAGCAGTTCTTC
- | - | TRBJ2-3 | TRBV2 | CASSEGLADTQYF | TGTGCCAGCAGTGAGGGGCTAGCGGATACGCAGTATTTT
- | TRBD2 | TRBJ2-7 | TRBV30 | CAWSLSGALDEQYF | TGTGCCTGGAGTTTAAGCGGGGCCCTAGACGAGCAGTACTTC
once | TRBD1 | TRBJ1-2 | TRBV7-9 | CASSTGGDSYGYTF | TGTGCCAGCAGTACAGGGGGGGACAGCTATGGCTACACCTTC
- | - | TRBJ1-4 | TRBV6-5 | CASSYAGRNNEKLFF | TGTGCCAGCAGTTACGCGGGACGGAATAATGAAAAACTGTTTTTT
- | - | TRBJ1-5 | TRBV10-3 | CAIRGTESGNQPQHF | TGTGCCATCAGGGGGACTGAGTCGGGCAATCAGCCCCAGCATTTT
- | - | TRBJ1-6 | TRBV11-2 | CASSGRGDSPLHF | TGTGCCAGCAGCGGCAGGGGTGACTCACCCCTCCACTTT
- | TRBD2 | TRBJ2-1 | TRBV7-9 | CASSPGGTSNEQFF | TGTGCCAGCAGCCCCGGTGGGACTAGCAATGAGCAGTTCTTC
- | TRBD1 | TRBJ1-2 | TRBV2 | CAPALEGQGDRYGYTF | TGTGCACCAGCGTTGGAGGGACAGGGGGACCGCTATGGCTACACCTTC
- | - | TRBJ2-1 | TRBV5-1 | CASSLDRGYEQFF | TGCGCCAGCAGCTTGGATCGGGGATATGAGCAGTTCTTC
few | TRBD2 | TRBJ2-7 | TRBV6-6 | CASSTGTSGNEQYF | TGTGCCAGCAGTACTGGGACTAGCGGGAACGAGCAGTACTTC
- | - | TRBJ2-5 | TRBV7-2 | CASSLVTDPQETQYF | TGTGCCAGCAGCTTGGTGACAGACCCCCAAGAGACCCAGTACTTC
- | - | TRBJ2-1 | TRBV28 | CASRSDRSSYNEQFF | TGTGCCAGCAGGTCCGACAGGAGCTCCTACAATGAGCAGTTCTTC
- | TRBD2 | TRBJ2-7 | TRBV5-6 | CASSLAPSGVVYEQYF | TGTGCCAGCAGCTTGGCCCCCAGCGGGGTCGTCTACGAGCAGTACTTC
- | - | TRBJ1-2 | TRBV28 | CASSPQGTYGYTF | TGTGCCAGCAGCCCCCAGGGGACATATGGCTACACCTTC
- | TRBD1 | TRBJ1-5 | TRBV10-3 | CAISATGTGSGQPQHF | TGTGCCATCAGTGCTACCGGGACAGGGTCCGGGCAGCCCCAGCATTTT
- | - | TRBJ1-1 | TRBV10-3 | CAISEGSLNTEAFF | TGTGCCATCAGTGAAGGGAGCCTGAACACTGAAGCTTTCTTT
- | - | TRBJ2-1 | TRBV4-3 | CASSLTAGVSSYNEQFF | TGCGCCAGCAGCCTCACAGCGGGCGTGAGCTCCTACAATGAGCAGTTCTTC
- | - | TRBJ1-5 | TRBV28 | CASSFRQSQNQPQHF | TGTGCCAGCAGTTTCCGACAGTCCCAAAATCAGCCCCAGCATTTT
- | - | TRBJ1-5 | TRBV11-2 | CASSSASGGTLGPQHF | TGTGCCAGCAGTTCGGCTTCGGGGGGCACCTTGGGGCCCCAGCATTTT
- | - | TRBJ1-2 | TRBV4-3 | CASSLIQGFTGYTF | TGCGCCAGCAGCCTGATTCAGGGCTTTACTGGCTACACCTTC
- | - | TRBJ2-7 | TRBV19 | CASSPQARLGGRSYEQYF | TGTGCCAGTAGCCCCCAAGCCCGTTTAGGGGGAAGGTCCTACGAGCAGTACTTC
- | TRBD1 | TRBJ1-5 | TRBV6-6 | CASSQTGVGQPQHF | TGTGCCAGCAGTCAGACAGGGGTAGGGCAGCCCCAGCATTTT
- | TRBD1 | TRBJ1-1 | TRBV5-1 | CASRPDRKNTEAFF | TGCGCCAGCAGACCGGACAGGAAGAACACTGAAGCTTTCTTT
- | TRBD1 | TRBJ1-2 | TRBV27 | CASTNGTQGVMINYGYTF | TGTGCCAGCACCAACGGGACGCAGGGGGTTATGATTAACTATGGCTACACCTTC
- | TRBD1 | TRBJ1-2 | TRBV6-1 | CASSEVDRAGYGYTF | TGTGCCAGCAGTGAAGTTGACAGGGCCGGCTATGGCTACACCTTC
- | TRBD1 | TRBJ2-1 | TRBV19 | CASSSGQGYNEQFF | TGTGCCAGTAGTAGCGGACAGGGTTACAATGAGCAGTTCTTC
- | TRBD1 | TRBJ1-3 | TRBV4-3 | CASSQDLTGAGNTIYF | TGCGCCAGCAGCCAAGATCTGACAGGGGCTGGAAACACCATATATTTT
- | - | TRBJ1-3 | TRBV7-9 | CASSPPWDTSGNTIYF | TGTGCCAGCAGCCCCCCGTGGGACACCTCTGGAAACACCATATATTTT
- | TRBD1 | TRBJ1-1 | TRBV27 | CASSLSRDRGPMNTEAFF | TGTGCCAGCAGTTTATCCCGGGACAGGGGGCCCATGAACACTGAAGCTTTCTTT
- | TRBD2 | TRBJ2-2 | TRBV9 | CASSVVGGGPFTGELFF | TGTGCCAGCAGCGTAGTTGGCGGGGGGCCTTTTACCGGGGAGCTGTTTTTT
few | - | TRBJ1-1 | TRBV19 | CASSTLGTGTEAFF | TGTGCCAGTAGTACCCTCGGAACGGGTACTGAAGCTTTCTTT
- | TRBD1 | TRBJ2-7 | TRBV7-6 | CASSDRDRSYEQYF | TGTGCCAGCAGCGACCGGGACAGGTCCTACGAGCAGTACTTC
- | TRBD1 | TRBJ1-1 | TRBV19 | CASSGDRVSTEAFF | TGTGCCAGTAGCGGGGACAGGGTCAGCACTGAAGCTTTCTTT
few | TRBD1 | TRBJ1-2 | TRBV28 | CASSSTGRSYGYTF | TGTGCCAGCAGCTCGACAGGGAGAAGCTATGGCTACACCTTC
- | - | TRBJ1-2 | TRBV6-5 | CASKNGGSGGYTF | TGTGCCAGCAAAAATGGGGGGAGCGGTGGCTACACCTTC
- | TRBD1 | TRBJ2-3 | TRBV5-4 | CASSSNRGYTDTQYF | TGTGCCAGCAGCTCGAACAGGGGGTACACAGATACGCAGTATTTT
few | TRBD2 | TRBJ2-1 | TRBV27 | CASSSYSGSSYNEQFF | TGTGCCAGCAGCTCTTATAGCGGGAGCTCCTACAATGAGCAGTTCTTC
- | TRBD1 | TRBJ2-5 | TRBV4-1 | CASSRQGAPGETQYF | TGCGCCAGCAGCCGGCAGGGGGCGCCCGGGGAGACCCAGTACTTC
few | - | TRBJ2-1 | TRBV5-1 | CASSFGAGLYNEQFF | TGCGCCAGCAGCTTCGGGGCGGGGCTATACAATGAGCAGTTCTTC